One sample yielded the 2 T cell receptor beta chains listed below, sequenced in a study of regulatory T cells in long-lasting Graves disease. Regarding time point: persistent/refractory GD, antithyroid drugs over 5 years with positive TRAb. RNA isolated from PBMCs was used to make the TCR library. Investigators prepared the TCR beta libraries by applying iRepertoire HTBI primers and Arm-PCR of CDR3 regions. One entry per CDR3 protein, called by TCRdb with MiXCR from the multiplex PCR reads. Seen here are about 660,000 distinct CDR3 sequences, 25% to 35% observed once, and the top ten hold under 55%. The specimen comprised peripheral blood mononuclear cells (PBMCs), sampled when the disease was refractory, from a patient treated with antithyroid drugs. The receptors were gathered from a female donor with Graves disease.

This clonotype has more than one count but fewer than ten. A much bigger clone sits one base away, suggesting this may be a read error. The chain uses TRBV10-3 and TRBJ1-1; D gene uncertain. V lost 6 bases and J 1 base, leaving 6 bases between the germline ends. CDR3 length: 12 residues. Germline V gene sequence: CDR1 ENHRY, CDR2 SYGVKD. The CDR3 nucleotides are TGTGCCATCAGGCGGGGGAACACTGAAGCTTTCTTT. Encoded protein: CAIRRGNTEAFF.

The chain combines TRBV5-4 with TRBJ1-1; TRBD1 agrees at 7 bases. Germline CDR1 SGHNT, CDR2 YYREEE (reference sequence). J was trimmed by 5 bases and V by 4 bases; bases with no gene match: 8. This CDR3 contains 14 residues. The CDR3 DNA is TGTGCCAGCAGCGTGACAGGGCCTTTGACTGAAGCTTTCTTT. It codes for CASSVTGPLTEAFF.